The source of this T cell receptor (beta chain) is a study of T cell repertoires in cytomegalovirus infection. Study information: Well-studied HLA-B-restricted CMV epitopes were used in the study alongside recently identified HLA-C-restricted ones.

To note about this clonotype: Its cognate antigen is unknown.

In germline, CDR1 is DFQATT, CDR2 SNEGSKA (reference sequence). The CDR3 covers 14 residues. TCRdb processed the reads anew with MiXCR; each CDR3 protein has one entry. Of hundreds of thousands of distinct CDR3 sequences in the sample, approximately 42% were seen once. Regarding the study as a whole: Ex vivo responses were dominated by HLA-C-restricted CMV-specific TCR beta clonotypes. Totalled public TCR beta family frequency picked out people who carried CMV plus the relevant HLA.

The sequences come from cultured PBMCs, collected from culture after CMV antigen stimulation. This sequence originates from a human donor in good health (CMV status not recorded). Some clones in this sample may be carry-over from other donors' samples. The chain has TRBV20-1 and TRBJ1-1; a weak D match, TRBD1 (6 bases). CDR3 residues: CRTLRGALNTEAFF. The CDR3 coding sequence is TGCAGAACACTTCGGGGGGCTCTGAACACTGAAGCTTTCTTT.